A single sample is the source of the 7 T cell receptor beta chains below, sequenced in a study of blood T cells in healthy people across ages. PCR was performed a second time for about 7 to 11 cycles using a sample-barcoded 5' primer and a J-beta primer mix. TCRdb recomputed calls from the 5' RACE reads with MiXCR, one row per CDR3 protein. The table records about 1.8 million distinct CDR3 sequences, roughly 52% of them present only once. The sample consisted of blood. The receptors come from a woman in her 40s in good health.

The gene calls are TRBV7-2 and TRBJ2-7; D remains ambiguous. This CDR3 is built from 14 residues. The germline gives CDR1 SGHTA, CDR2 FQGNSA. Trimming removed 1 base at V and 5 bases at J, with 12 bases between. CDR3 sequence reads: CASSLVMAIDEQYF. The CDR3 nucleotides read TGTGCCAGCAGCTTAGTTATGGCTATCGACGAGCAGTACTTC. Filled out from reference TRBV7-2 and TRBJ2-7, the complete variable domain reads GAGVSQSPSNKVTEKGKDVELRCDPISGHTALYWYRQSLGQGLEFLIYFQGNSAPDKSGLPSDRFSAERTGGSVSTLTIQRTQQEDSAVYLCASSLVMAIDEQYFGPGTRLTVT.

A few counts support this clonotype. The rearrangement links TRBV7-2 to TRBJ1-6, with TRBD1 identical over 7 bases. The junction had 8 bases not matched to a gene; V was cut back by 3 bases and J by 9 bases. The CDR3 runs to 15 residues. The germline V gene encodes CDR1 SGHTA and CDR2 FQGNSA. The CDR3 protein is CASSLDRNRASPLHF. CDR3 sequence (DNA): TGTGCCAGCAGCTTGGACAGGAACAGGGCTTCACCCCTCCACTTT.

The chain is built from TRBV7-9 and TRBJ2-1; the match to TRBD2 covers 10 bases. The germline V gene has CDR1 SEHNR and CDR2 FQNEAQ (reference sequence). The CDR3 totals 19 residues. Unmatched junction bases numbered 15, after V lost 6 bases and J lost 1 base. For the CDR3, the DNA is TGTGCCAGCAGGTCGAAATTAAGCGGGGGGGGCTCTTCCTACAATGAGCAGTTCTTC. This gives the protein CASRSKLSGGGSSYNEQFF. The whole variable domain, filled in from reference TRBV7-9 and TRBJ2-1, reads DTGVSQNPRHKITKRGQNVTFRCDPISEHNRLYWYRQTLGQGPEFLTYFQNEAQLEKSRLLSDRFSAERPKGSFSTLEIQRTEQGDSAMYLCASRSKLSGGGSSYNEQFFGPGTRLTVL.

The chain is built from TRBV6-2 or TRBV6-3 and TRBJ1-6, with a tentative D call TRBD1 (5 bases). This CDR3 spans 15 amino acids. CDR1 MNHEY and CDR2 SVGEGT come from the germline V gene. Between the trimmed V and J ends, which lost 6 bases and 10 bases, there was a span of 19 bases. CDR3 nucleotide sequence: TGTGCCAGCAGCTCCCTTTCCGCGGGGCCCTCACCCCTCCACTTT. It specifies CASSSLSAGPSPLHF.

This clonotype was seen a few times. The V and J genes are TRBV6-5 and TRBJ2-1; 13 nucleotides align to TRBD2. Per the germline V gene, CDR1 is MNHEY and CDR2 is SVGAGI. This CDR3 region has 15 residues. J lost 8 bases, V lost 6 bases, and 7 bases had no gene match. CDR3 in amino acids: CASRLAGGPLYEQFF. As DNA, the CDR3 is TGTGCCAGCAGACTAGCGGGGGGGCCTCTTTATGAGCAGTTCTTC.

The J gene is TRBJ2-5, the V gene TRBV5-1; TRBD2 aligns across 8 bases. Germline V gene data show CDR1 as SGHRS and CDR2 as YFSETQ. V shed 1 base, J shed 11 bases, and the junction held 13 bases outside the gene matches. There are 15 residues in the CDR3. The CDR3 nucleotides are TGCGCCAGCAGCTTGAGTAGCGGGGAGGCAAATGAGCAGTACTTC. It codes for CASSLSSGEANEQYF.

This chain connects TRBV6-6 to TRBJ2-4, with 8 bases fitting TRBD1. This CDR3 spans 13 amino acids. Germline CDR1 reads MNHNY; CDR2 reads SVGAGI (reference sequence). The V and J ends lost 6 bases and 4 bases, in that order; junction bases with no gene match: 2. CDR3 protein: CASRGDRKNIQYF. CDR3 in DNA: TGTGCCAGCAGGGGGGACAGGAAAAACATTCAGTACTTC.